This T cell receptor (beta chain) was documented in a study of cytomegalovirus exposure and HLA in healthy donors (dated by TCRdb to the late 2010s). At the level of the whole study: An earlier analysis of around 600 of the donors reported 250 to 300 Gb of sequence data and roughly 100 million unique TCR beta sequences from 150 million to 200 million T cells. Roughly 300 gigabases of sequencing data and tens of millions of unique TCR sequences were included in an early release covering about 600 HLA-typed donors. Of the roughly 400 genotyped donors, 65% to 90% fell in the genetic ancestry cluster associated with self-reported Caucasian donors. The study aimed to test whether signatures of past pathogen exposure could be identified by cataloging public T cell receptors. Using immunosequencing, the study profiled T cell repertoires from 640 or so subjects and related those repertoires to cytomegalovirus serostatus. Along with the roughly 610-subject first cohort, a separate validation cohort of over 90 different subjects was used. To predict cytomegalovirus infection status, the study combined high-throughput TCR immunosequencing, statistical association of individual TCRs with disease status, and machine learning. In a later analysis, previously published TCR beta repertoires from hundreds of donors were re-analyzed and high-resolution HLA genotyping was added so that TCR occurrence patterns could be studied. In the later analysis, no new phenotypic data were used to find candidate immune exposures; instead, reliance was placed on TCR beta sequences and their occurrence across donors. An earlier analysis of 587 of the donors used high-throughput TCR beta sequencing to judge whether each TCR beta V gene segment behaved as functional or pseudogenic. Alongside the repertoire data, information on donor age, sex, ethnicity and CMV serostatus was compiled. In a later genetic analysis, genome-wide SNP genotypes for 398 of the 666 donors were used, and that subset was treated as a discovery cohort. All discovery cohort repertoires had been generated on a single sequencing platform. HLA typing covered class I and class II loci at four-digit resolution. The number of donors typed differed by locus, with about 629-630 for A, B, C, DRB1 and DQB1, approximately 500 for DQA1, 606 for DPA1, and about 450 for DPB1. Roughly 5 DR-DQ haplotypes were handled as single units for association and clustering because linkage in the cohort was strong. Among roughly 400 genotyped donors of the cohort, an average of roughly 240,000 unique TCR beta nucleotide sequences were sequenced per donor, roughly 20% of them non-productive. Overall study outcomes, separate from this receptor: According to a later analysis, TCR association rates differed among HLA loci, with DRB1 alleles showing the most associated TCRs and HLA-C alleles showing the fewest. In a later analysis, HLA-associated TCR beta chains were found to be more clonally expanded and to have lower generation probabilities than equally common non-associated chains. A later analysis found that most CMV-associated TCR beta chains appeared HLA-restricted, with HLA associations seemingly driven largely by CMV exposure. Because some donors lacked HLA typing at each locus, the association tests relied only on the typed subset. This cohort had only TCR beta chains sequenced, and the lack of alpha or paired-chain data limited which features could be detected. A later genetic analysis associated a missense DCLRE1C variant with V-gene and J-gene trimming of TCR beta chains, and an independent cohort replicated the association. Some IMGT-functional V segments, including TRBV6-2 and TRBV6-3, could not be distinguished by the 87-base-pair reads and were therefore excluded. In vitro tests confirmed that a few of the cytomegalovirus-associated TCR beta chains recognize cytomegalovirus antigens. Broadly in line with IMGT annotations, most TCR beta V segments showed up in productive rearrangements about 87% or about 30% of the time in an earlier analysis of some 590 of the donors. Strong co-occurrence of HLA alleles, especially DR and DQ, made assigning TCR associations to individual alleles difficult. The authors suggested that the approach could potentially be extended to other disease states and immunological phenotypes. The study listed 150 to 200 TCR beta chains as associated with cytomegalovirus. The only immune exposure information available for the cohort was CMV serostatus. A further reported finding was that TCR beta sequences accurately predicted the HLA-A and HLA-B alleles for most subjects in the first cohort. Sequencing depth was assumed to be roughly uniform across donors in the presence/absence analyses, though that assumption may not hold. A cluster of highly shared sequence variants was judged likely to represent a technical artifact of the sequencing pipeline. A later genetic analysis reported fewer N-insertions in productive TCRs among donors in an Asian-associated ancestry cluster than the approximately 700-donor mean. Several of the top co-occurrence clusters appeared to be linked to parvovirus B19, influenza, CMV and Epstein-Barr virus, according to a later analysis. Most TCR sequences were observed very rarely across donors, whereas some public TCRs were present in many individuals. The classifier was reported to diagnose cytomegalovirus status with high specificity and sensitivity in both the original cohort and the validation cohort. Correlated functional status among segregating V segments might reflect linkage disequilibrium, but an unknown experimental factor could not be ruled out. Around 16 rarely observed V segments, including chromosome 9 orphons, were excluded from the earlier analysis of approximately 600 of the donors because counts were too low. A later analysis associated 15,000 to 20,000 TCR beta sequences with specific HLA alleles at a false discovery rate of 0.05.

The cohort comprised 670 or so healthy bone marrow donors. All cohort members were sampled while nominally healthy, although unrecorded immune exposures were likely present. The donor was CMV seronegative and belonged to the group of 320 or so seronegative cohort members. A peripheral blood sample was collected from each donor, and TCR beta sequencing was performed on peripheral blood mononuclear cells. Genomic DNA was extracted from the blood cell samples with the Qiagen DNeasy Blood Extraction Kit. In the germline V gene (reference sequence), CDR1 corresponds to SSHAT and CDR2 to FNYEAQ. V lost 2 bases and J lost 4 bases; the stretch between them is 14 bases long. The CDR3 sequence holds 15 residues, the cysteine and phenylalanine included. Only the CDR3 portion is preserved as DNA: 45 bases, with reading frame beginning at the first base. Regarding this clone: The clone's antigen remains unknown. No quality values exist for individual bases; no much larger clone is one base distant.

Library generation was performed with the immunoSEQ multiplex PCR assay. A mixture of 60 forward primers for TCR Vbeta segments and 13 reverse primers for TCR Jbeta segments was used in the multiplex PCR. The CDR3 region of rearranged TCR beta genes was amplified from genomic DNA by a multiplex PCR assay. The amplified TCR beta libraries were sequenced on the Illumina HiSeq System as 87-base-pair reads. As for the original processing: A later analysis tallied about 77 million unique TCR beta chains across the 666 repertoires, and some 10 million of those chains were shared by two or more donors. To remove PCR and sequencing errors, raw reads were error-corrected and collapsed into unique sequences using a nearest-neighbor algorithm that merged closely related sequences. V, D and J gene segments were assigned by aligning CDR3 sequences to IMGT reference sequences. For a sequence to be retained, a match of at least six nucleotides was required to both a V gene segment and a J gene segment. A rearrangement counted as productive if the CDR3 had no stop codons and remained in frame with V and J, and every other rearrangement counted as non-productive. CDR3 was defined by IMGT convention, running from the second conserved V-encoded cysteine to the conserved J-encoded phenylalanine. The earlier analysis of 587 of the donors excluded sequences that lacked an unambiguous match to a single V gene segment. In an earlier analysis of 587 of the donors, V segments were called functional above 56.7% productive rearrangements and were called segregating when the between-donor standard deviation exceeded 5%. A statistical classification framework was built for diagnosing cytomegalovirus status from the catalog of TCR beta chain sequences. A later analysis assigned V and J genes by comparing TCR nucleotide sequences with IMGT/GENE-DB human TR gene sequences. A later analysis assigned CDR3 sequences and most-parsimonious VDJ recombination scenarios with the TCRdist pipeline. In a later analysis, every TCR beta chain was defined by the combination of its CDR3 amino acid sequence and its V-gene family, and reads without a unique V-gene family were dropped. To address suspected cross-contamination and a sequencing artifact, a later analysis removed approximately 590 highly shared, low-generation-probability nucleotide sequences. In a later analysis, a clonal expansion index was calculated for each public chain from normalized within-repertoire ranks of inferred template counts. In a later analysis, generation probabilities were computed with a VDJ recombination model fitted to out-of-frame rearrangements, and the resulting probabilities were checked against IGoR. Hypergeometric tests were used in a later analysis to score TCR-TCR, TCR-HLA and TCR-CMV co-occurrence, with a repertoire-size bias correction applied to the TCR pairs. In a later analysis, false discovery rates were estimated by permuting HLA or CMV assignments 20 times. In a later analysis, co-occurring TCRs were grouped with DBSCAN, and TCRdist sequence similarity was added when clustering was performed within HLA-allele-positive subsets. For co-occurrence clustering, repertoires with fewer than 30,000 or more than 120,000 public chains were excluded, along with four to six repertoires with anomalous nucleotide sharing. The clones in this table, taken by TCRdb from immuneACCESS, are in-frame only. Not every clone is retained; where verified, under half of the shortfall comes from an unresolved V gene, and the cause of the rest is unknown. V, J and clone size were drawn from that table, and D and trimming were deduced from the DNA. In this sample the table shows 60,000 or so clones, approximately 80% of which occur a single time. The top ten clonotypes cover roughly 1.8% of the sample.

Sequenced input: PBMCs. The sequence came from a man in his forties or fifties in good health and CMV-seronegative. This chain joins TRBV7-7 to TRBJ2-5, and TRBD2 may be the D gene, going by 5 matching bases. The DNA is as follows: TGTGCCAGCAGCTTATATCGGGAAGAAGGAGAGACCCAGTACTTC. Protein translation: CASSLYREEGETQYF.